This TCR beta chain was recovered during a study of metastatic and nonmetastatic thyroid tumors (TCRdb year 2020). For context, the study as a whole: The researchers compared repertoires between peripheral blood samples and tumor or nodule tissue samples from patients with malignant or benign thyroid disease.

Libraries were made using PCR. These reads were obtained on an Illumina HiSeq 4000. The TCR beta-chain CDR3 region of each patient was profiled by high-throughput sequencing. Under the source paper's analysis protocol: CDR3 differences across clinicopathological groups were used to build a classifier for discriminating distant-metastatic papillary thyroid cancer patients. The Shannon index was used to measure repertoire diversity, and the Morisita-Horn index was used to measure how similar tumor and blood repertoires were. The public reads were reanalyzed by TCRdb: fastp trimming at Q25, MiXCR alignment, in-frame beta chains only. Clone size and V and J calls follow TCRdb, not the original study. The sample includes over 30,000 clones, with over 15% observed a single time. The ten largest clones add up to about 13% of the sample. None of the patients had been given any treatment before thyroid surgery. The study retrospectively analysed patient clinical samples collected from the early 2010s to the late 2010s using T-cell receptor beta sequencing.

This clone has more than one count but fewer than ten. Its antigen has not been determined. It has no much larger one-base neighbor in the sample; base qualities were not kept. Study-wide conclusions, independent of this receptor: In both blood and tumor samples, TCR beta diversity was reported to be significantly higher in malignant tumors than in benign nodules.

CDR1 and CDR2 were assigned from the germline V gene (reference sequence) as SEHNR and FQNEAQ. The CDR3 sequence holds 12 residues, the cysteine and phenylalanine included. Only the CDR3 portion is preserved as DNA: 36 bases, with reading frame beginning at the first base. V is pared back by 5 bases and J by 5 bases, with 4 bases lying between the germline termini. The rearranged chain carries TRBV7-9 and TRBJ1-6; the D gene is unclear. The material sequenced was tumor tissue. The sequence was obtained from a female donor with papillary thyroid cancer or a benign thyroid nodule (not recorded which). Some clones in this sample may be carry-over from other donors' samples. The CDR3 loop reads CASSTNNSPLHF. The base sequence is TGTGCCAGCAGCACCAATAATTCACCCCTCCACTTT.